The 31 T cell receptor beta chains reported below all come from one sample, sequenced in a study of blood T cell repertoires in COVID-19. Sequencing used immunoSEQ multiplex PCR; TCRdb keeps in-frame clones, though not all of them. Among approximately 290,000 clones listed, approximately 89% were seen once. Sequencing used peripheral blood. The receptors originated from a woman in her twenties or thirties with COVID-19, enrolled during active disease.

The V and J genes are TRBV10-3 and TRBJ2-7, with a tentative D call TRBD2 (6 bases). Germline V gives CDR1 ENHRY, CDR2 SYGVKD. CDR3 length equals 14 residues. V lost 0 bases to trimming and J lost 4 bases, with 10 bases between them. CDR3 in amino acids: CAISESLAEYEQYF. CDR3 nucleotide sequence: TGTGCCATCAGTGAGTCATTAGCGGAATACGAGCAGTACTTC.

This clone was found once. This rearrangement joins TRBV21-1 to TRBJ2-7; the table gives TRBD2 as D, unverified against the DNA. TRBV21-1 is an annotated pseudogene. This CDR3 is 11 amino acids long. CDR3 in amino acids: CASSKEPEQYF. CDR3 nucleotides: TGTGCCAGCAGCAAAGAGCCCGAGCAGTACTTC.

The chain combines TRBV6-1 with TRBJ1-5; D ambiguous. Germline lookup yields CDR1 MNHNS and CDR2 SASEGT. The CDR3 is made up of 13 amino acids. V dropped 1 base and J dropped 7 bases, with 8 bases sitting between them. The CDR3 reads CASSEGRTQPQHF. The CDR3 DNA follows: TGTGCCAGCAGTGAAGGGAGGACGCAGCCCCAGCATTTT.

The chain couples TRBV5-1 to TRBJ1-4; a possible D gene is TRBD1 (5 bases). The germline V gene encodes CDR1 SGHRS and CDR2 YFSETQ. CDR3 size: 16 residues. Trimming removed 4 bases from V and 2 bases from J, with 15 bases in between. The CDR3 spells CASSPGTGGTNEKLFF. The CDR3 DNA sequence: TGCGCCAGCAGCCCTGGGACCGGAGGGACTAATGAAAAACTGTTTTTT.

For this clone: A much larger clone differs by one base, so this may be a read error. The chain links TRBV2 to TRBJ1-5; D unclear. The CDR3 totals 14 residues. Germline loops: CDR1 SNHLY, CDR2 FYNNEI. Trimming pared 6 bases from V and 0 bases from J, leaving 9 bases between. Here the CDR3 reads CASSLTDSNQPQHF. The CDR3 DNA reads as TGTGCCAGCAGCTTAACAGATAGCAATCAGCCCCAGCATTTT. The full variable domain, in which reference TRBV2 and TRBJ1-5 provide the parts outside the CDR3, is EPEVTQTPSHQVTQMGQEVILRCVPISNHLYFYWYRQILGQKVEFLVSFYNNEISEKSEIFDDQFSVERPDGSNFTLKIRSTKLEDSAMYFCASSLTDSNQPQHFGDGTRLSIL.

This rearrangement joins TRBV5-1 to TRBJ1-5, with 8 bases lining up with TRBD1. The J segment lost 5 bases and the V segment lost 4 bases, leaving 11 bases of the junction unmatched. This CDR3 region has 16 residues. The V gene's germline CDR1 is SGHRS and CDR2 YFSETQ. This chain's CDR3 is CASSPLGTGLDQPQHF. CDR3 DNA sequence: TGCGCCAGCAGCCCACTCGGGACAGGCCTCGATCAGCCCCAGCATTTT.

A single count supports this clone. The chain couples TRBV30 to TRBJ2-5, with a tentative D call TRBD2 (6 bases). CDR1 and CDR2 from the germline V gene are GTSNPN and SVGIG (reference sequence). V was clipped by 5 bases and J by 5 bases, with 15 bases between them. This CDR3 contains 13 residues. CDR3 DNA: TGTGCCTGGGAAGGAGGGTTTGGGGAGACCCAGTACTTC. It is translated as CAWEGGFGETQYF.

The genes are TRBV28 and TRBJ1-2; D is ambiguous. The CDR3 is made up of 15 amino acids. Germline V gives CDR1 MDHEN, CDR2 SYDVKM. Trimming stripped 0 bases from V and 2 bases from J, with 10 bases between. The CDR3 DNA reads TGTGCCAGCAGTTTATGGAGAACGGGGAACTATGGCTACACCTTC. Its protein product is CASSLWRTGNYGYTF.

V and J are TRBV7-8 and TRBJ2-2; D is undetermined. The CDR3 is 15 amino acids. V lost 3 bases and J lost 0, with 8 bases in between. Germline loops: CDR1 SGHVS, CDR2 FQNEAQ. The CDR3 sequence: CASSFAYSNTGELFF. The CDR3 nucleotides read TGTGCCAGCAGCTTCGCCTATTCGAACACCGGGGAGCTGTTTTTT.

The chain has TRBV14 and TRBJ1-2, with a weak D call TRBD1 (5 bases). CDR1 SGHDN and CDR2 FVKESK come from the germline V gene. The CDR3 is 14 residues long. V dropped 6 bases and J dropped 8 bases, with 19 bases sitting between them. Here the CDR3 DNA reads TGTGCCAGCAGTCCCCAGGGTTACGGTCAAGGCTACACCTTC. The encoded protein is CASSPQGYGQGYTF.

This sequence joins TRBV3-1 (or the pseudogene TRBV3-2) and TRBJ2-7, with TRBD2 identical over 9 bases. The CDR3 totals 16 residues. V was pared by 4 bases and J by 2 bases, with 9 bases of the junction left unmatched. Germline CDR1 LGHDT, CDR2 YNNKEL (reference sequence). Written as DNA, the CDR3 is TGTGCCAGCAGCCCCTCTCCTAGCGGGGAAGCCTACGAGCAGTACTTC. Protein: CASSPSPSGEAYEQYF.

The table lists this clone with a few counts. V usage is TRBV28 and J usage is TRBJ1-1; the D gene is possibly TRBD1 (6 bases). The V gene lost 5 bases and the J gene lost 8 bases, with 27 bases spanning the gap. Germline CDR1 and CDR2: MDHEN and SYDVKM. There are 17 residues in the CDR3. For the CDR3, the DNA is TGTGCCAGCAGTAAATCGCCCGGGGGGGGGCGACTGAAGGAAGCTTTCTTT. Residues: CASSKSPGGGRLKEAFF.

The chain has TRBV10-3 and TRBJ2-1, with D uncertain. CDR1 and CDR2 (germline): ENHRY, SYGVKD. CDR3 size: 13 residues. Trimming removed 3 bases at V and 5 bases at J, with 8 bases between. Written as DNA, the CDR3 is TGTGCCATCAGTGACCAGGCCGACAATGAGCAGTTCTTC. It specifies CAISDQADNEQFF.

The genes are TRBV7-2 and TRBJ1-2, with 7 nucleotides matching TRBD1. Germline lookup yields CDR1 SGHTA and CDR2 FQGNSA. The CDR3 is made up of 15 amino acids. J gave up 8 bases and V 0 bases, and 9 bases lay outside the gene matches. The CDR3 sequence is CASSLAPGQQPGYTF. The CDR3 DNA follows: TGTGCCAGCAGCTTAGCTCCGGGACAGCAACCCGGCTACACCTTC.

The V gene is TRBV4-2, the J gene TRBJ1-3, with D perhaps matching TRBD1 (6 bases). V was clipped by 0 bases and J by 3 bases, with 15 bases between them. There are 17 residues in the CDR3. CDR1 and CDR2 from the germline V gene are LGHNA and YNFKEQ. The CDR3 DNA sequence: TGTGCCAGCAGCCAAGATATGGACAGCAGCTTTGGAAACACCATATATTTT. It is translated as CASSQDMDSSFGNTIYF.

This chain links TRBV20-1 with TRBJ2-1; TRBD2 matches at 12 bases. Germline CDR1 DFQATT, CDR2 SNEGSKA (reference sequence). Trimming removed 3 bases from V and 6 bases from J; junction bases left unmatched: 6. The CDR3 runs to 15 residues. The CDR3 bases are TGCAGTGCTAGTCCTAGCGGGAGGGCCATCAATGAGCAGTTCTTC. Translated: CSASPSGRAINEQFF.

The table lists this clone with a count of one. The CDR3: CASSFLGGSQPQHF. The CDR3 nucleotides are TGCGCCAGCAGCTTCTTGGGAGGGAGTCAGCCCCAGCATTTT. The J gene is TRBJ1-5, the V gene TRBV5-1; D call uncertain. CDR3 length: 14 amino acids. CDR1 is SGHRS and CDR2 is YFSETQ in the germline V gene. V lost 2 bases, J lost 6 bases, and 12 bases lay in between.

This clone was recorded a few times. The V call is TRBV5-6, the J call TRBJ1-1; D gene unclear. Trimming stripped 0 bases from V and 3 bases from J, with 6 bases between. CDR1 is SGHDT and CDR2 is YYEEEE in the germline V gene. The CDR3 length is 13 residues. CDR3 loop: CASSLVSDTEAFF. The CDR3 bases are TGTGCCAGCAGCTTGGTGTCGGACACTGAAGCTTTCTTT. Together with reference TRBV5-6 and TRBJ1-1, the CDR3 gives the full variable domain: DAGVTQSPTHLIKTRGQQVTLRCSPKSGHDTVSWYQQALGQGPQFIFQYYEEEERQRGNFPDRFSGHQFPNYSSELNVNALLLGDSALYLCASSLVSDTEAFFGQGTRLTVV.

The chain couples TRBV2 to TRBJ1-3, with 8 bases that match TRBD1. This CDR3 region has 16 residues. J gave up 4 bases and V 5 bases, and 10 bases lay outside the gene matches. Germline assignment: CDR1 SNHLY and CDR2 FYNNEI. The DNA for the CDR3 is TGTGCCAGCAGTTCAGGGGGCAGGGGGCCGGGAAACACCATATATTTT. It translates to CASSSGGRGPGNTIYF.

The V and J genes are TRBV11-2 and TRBJ2-7, with 9 bases that match TRBD1. Germline values: CDR1 SGHAT, CDR2 FQNNGV. The J segment lost 3 bases and the V segment lost 6 bases, leaving 9 bases of the junction unmatched. CDR3 length: 15 residues. CDR3 DNA: TGTGCCAGCAGTATTGGGACAGGGTTGAACTACGAGCAGTACTTC. Translating gives CASSIGTGLNYEQYF.

The J gene is TRBJ2-2, the V gene TRBV11-2, with TRBD1 as a possible D gene (8 bases). CDR3 length: 18 amino acids. With 4 bases removed from V and 1 base from J, the gap between germline ends came to 19 bases. Germline V gives CDR1 SGHAT, CDR2 FQNNGV. In DNA form, the CDR3 reads TGTGCCAGCAGCTCAGGGGGGGCCGGGACAGGGAACACCGGGGAGCTGTTTTTT. This sequence encodes CASSSGGAGTGNTGELFF. Full variable domain (rest looked up from reference TRBV11-2 and TRBJ2-2): EAGVAQSPRYKIIEKRQSVAFWCNPISGHATLYWYQQILGQGPKLLIQFQNNGVVDDSQLPKDRFSAERLKGVDSTLKIQPAKLEDSAVYLCASSSGGAGTGNTGELFFGEGSRLTVL.

The chain uses TRBV12-5 and TRBJ1-1; weak D call: TRBD1 (5 bases). The CDR3 is made up of 16 amino acids. CDR1 and CDR2 from the germline V gene are LGHNT and FRNRAP. Trimming removed 0 bases from V and 5 bases from J, with 16 bases in between. Here the CDR3 reads CASGLVLGGGGTEAFF. CDR3 in DNA: TGTGCTAGTGGTTTGGTACTGGGGGGAGGAGGGACTGAAGCTTTCTTT.

The rearrangement joins TRBV6-2 or TRBV6-3 to TRBJ2-1; no clear D gene. Germline values: CDR1 MNHEY, CDR2 SVGEGT. The CDR3 extends over 16 amino acids. Trimming shortened V by 1 base and J by 1 base, and 11 bases separated the two germline ends. CDR3 region: CASSYYPRRSYNEQFF. The CDR3 DNA reads TGTGCCAGCAGTTACTACCCGCGTCGGTCCTACAATGAGCAGTTCTTC.

The chain recombines TRBV27 with TRBJ1-1; 7 bases are shared with TRBD1. The CDR3 consists of 13 residues. Germline CDR1 reads MNHEY; CDR2 reads SMNVEV (reference sequence). J was trimmed by 7 bases and V by 4 bases; bases with no gene match: 6. This CDR3 reads CASSWNRGVEAFF. CDR3 DNA sequence: TGTGCCAGCAGTTGGAACAGGGGTGTTGAAGCTTTCTTT.

This clone was observed once. V is TRBV19 and J is TRBJ2-1, with 8 positions matching TRBD2. The germline V gene encodes CDR1 LNHDA and CDR2 SQIVND (reference sequence). V lost 5 bases, J lost 5 bases, and 14 bases stayed unmatched. The CDR3 is 17 residues long. CDR3 in DNA: TGTGCCAGTAGTCCTCTATGGGCGGGGGGCAGTAACAATGAGCAGTTCTTC. Its translation: CASSPLWAGGSNNEQFF.

The genes are TRBV27 and TRBJ1-1; 7 bases are shared with TRBD1. Unmatched junction bases numbered 8, after V lost 6 bases and J lost 4 bases. Per the germline V gene, CDR1 is MNHEY and CDR2 is SMNVEV (reference sequence). The CDR3 extends over 14 amino acids. The CDR3 protein is CASRRQGDGTEAFF. Written as DNA, the CDR3 is TGTGCCAGCAGGCGTCAGGGGGATGGCACTGAAGCTTTCTTT.

This chain joins TRBV5-1 and TRBJ1-1; possible D gene TRBD1, 6 bases. Trimming shortened V by 2 bases and J by 3 bases, and 11 bases separated the two germline ends. The CDR3 has 14 amino acids. The germline V gene encodes CDR1 SGHRS and CDR2 YFSETQ. The CDR3 loop reads CASSFGSGDTEAFF. DNA for the CDR3: TGCGCCAGCAGCTTTGGGTCAGGGGACACTGAAGCTTTCTTT.

The chain uses TRBV30 and TRBJ1-5; TRBD1 is a possible D gene (5 bases). There are 16 residues in the CDR3. Trimming shortened V by 0 bases and J by 6 bases, and 18 bases separated the two germline ends. Looked up from germline, CDR1 is GTSNPN and CDR2 is SVGIG (reference sequence). The CDR3 DNA is TGTGCCTGGAGTGTACAAGCTGGGCAGGGTTTTCAGCCCCAGCATTTT. Encoded protein: CAWSVQAGQGFQPQHF.

The chain recombines TRBV18 with TRBJ2-1; TRBD2 aligns across 11 bases. CDR3 length: 16 amino acids. CDR1 is KGHSH, CDR2 LQKENI, per germline. The V gene end was trimmed by 4 bases and the J gene end by 6 bases; junction bases not matched to a gene: 8. The DNA of the CDR3 is TGTGCCAGCTCACTCACTAGCGGGAGATCAGCCAATGAGCAGTTCTTC. It is translated as CASSLTSGRSANEQFF.

The V call is TRBV5-8, the J call TRBJ2-7; 9 positions agree with TRBD1. The germline V gene encodes CDR1 SGHTS and CDR2 YDEGEE. The CDR3 covers 13 residues. The V segment lost 2 bases and the J segment 9 bases; nucleotides outside the gene matches: 6. The CDR3, as DNA: TGTGCCAGCAGCTTTCACAGGGGGCGAGGGCAGTACTTC. Protein: CASSFHRGRGQYF.

This clone was counted once. The CDR3 protein is CASSLSTSGAYEQYF. The DNA for the CDR3 is TGTGCCAGCAGTTTATCCACTAGCGGGGCCTACGAGCAGTACTTC. J is TRBJ2-7 and V is TRBV27, with 10 nucleotides matching TRBD2. This CDR3 region has 15 residues. With 0 bases clipped from V and 2 bases from J, the junction kept 1 base outside the gene matches. Germline values: CDR1 MNHEY, CDR2 SMNVEV (reference sequence).